Measured by frequency, the clone carrying this T cell receptor (beta chain) is medium-sized (0.01 to 0.1%). Its target is unknown. This sample is drawn from a study of CXCR3-negative and CXCR3-positive naive CD8 T cells. General study findings and limits: The study found comparably high diversity in both naive subsets and much lower diversity in memory CD8+ cells. In cryopreserved cells, CXCR3 expression partially decreased, and fresh PBMCs were used in most assays.

Carrying UMI labels, the TRB cDNA libraries were prepared through 5' RACE. TCRdb re-called the 5' RACE reads, yielding one record per CDR3 amino acid sequence without DNA. This repertoire includes around 8,800 distinct CDR3 sequences. Sample: naive CXCR3- CD8+ T cells from blood. Specified subset: CD45RO-CCR7+CD27+CD95- naive CD8+ T cells lacking CXCR3 (TNR3-). The sequence derives from a human donor in good health. Some clones in this sample may be carry-over from other donors' samples.

The CDR3 spells CASSLPGSYNEQFF. The V gene is TRBV12-3 or TRBV12-4, the J gene TRBJ2-1. There are 14 residues in the CDR3.